The next 17 T cell receptor beta chains were all read from a single sample in a study of shared clonotypes between healthy human individuals (dated by TCRdb to the early 2020s). The library was prepared using the immunoSEQ multiplex PCR assay. Imported from immuneACCESS, the table was reduced by TCRdb to in-frame sequences with V and J called. These copies leave out some clones; in studies compared against another copy, an unresolved V gene accounts for under half, and the cause of the remainder is not known. This sample lists 550,000 to 700,000 clones; roughly 73% were detected once. The ten largest clones take up about 1.8% of the sample. Sequenced material: memory CD4+ T cells sorted from blood. According to the study, the label for this sample's cell subset or site signals: CD45RA-negative fraction. These receptors all come from a woman aged 30 to 39 in good health.

V usage is TRBV19 and J usage is TRBJ1-2, with TRBD1 matching 7 bases. V trimming: 9 bases; J trimming: 0 bases; junction bases outside the gene matches: 10. In germline, CDR1 is LNHDA, CDR2 SQIVND (reference sequence). This CDR3 region has 15 residues. CDR3 in DNA: TGTGCCAGCAGGACTCAGGGGGAGGCTAACTATGGCTACACCTTC. This codes for CASRTQGEANYGYTF.

J is TRBJ1-1 and V is TRBV5-1, with TRBD1 matching over 7 bases. Trimming removed 7 bases from V and 1 base from J; junction bases left unmatched: 7. Germline-derived CDR1 and CDR2 are SGHRS and YFSETQ. This CDR3 spans 14 amino acids. CDR3 bases: TGCGCCAGCGGAACCGGGACAGAGAACACTGAAGCTTTCTTT. This sequence encodes CASGTGTENTEAFF.

The chain is built from TRBV28 and TRBJ2-7; 7 bases match TRBD1. Germline V lookup: CDR1 MDHEN, CDR2 SYDVKM. J was trimmed by 6 bases and V by 1 base; bases with no gene match: 12. This CDR3 has 16 residues. In nucleotides, the CDR3 is TGTGCCAGCAGTTTATCTCGCCGACACAGGGGAAGCGAGCAGTACTTC. Translation: CASSLSRRHRGSEQYF. Looking up the rest from reference TRBV28 and TRBJ2-7 gives the full variable domain: DVKVTQSSRYLVKRTGEKVFLECVQDMDHENMFWYRQDPGLGLRLIYFSYDVKMKEKGDIPEGYSVSREKKERFSLILESASTNQTSMYLCASSLSRRHRGSEQYFGPGTRLTVT.

The rearrangement uses TRBV28 and TRBJ2-3; D remains unclear. V dropped 5 bases and J dropped 0 bases, with 15 bases sitting between them. Germline CDR1 MDHEN, CDR2 SYDVKM. There are 16 residues in the CDR3. The CDR3, as DNA: TGTGCCAGCAGTGCACAAAGATACTCTAGCACAGATACGCAGTATTTT. Translated: CASSAQRYSSTDTQYF.

The rearrangement links TRBV5-1 to TRBJ2-2; no definite D call. V shed 0 bases and J shed 1 base, with 7 bases lying between them. This CDR3 comprises 15 residues. Looked up from germline, CDR1 is SGHRS and CDR2 is YFSETQ. The CDR3 sequence: CASSLALGNTGELFF. The CDR3 DNA is TGCGCCAGCAGCTTGGCCCTAGGGAACACCGGGGAGCTGTTTTTT. Filled out from reference TRBV5-1 and TRBJ2-2, the complete variable domain reads KAGVTQTPRYLIKTRGQQVTLSCSPISGHRSVSWYQQTPGQGLQFLFEYFSETQRNKGNFPGRFSGRQFSNSRSEMNVSTLELGDSALYLCASSLALGNTGELFFGEGSRLTVL.

A note on this clone: Different DNA sequences within this sample yield the same CDR3. V and J are TRBV6-5 and TRBJ2-7; D possibly corresponds to TRBD2 (5 bases). V was cut by 0 bases and J by 0 bases, with 6 bases left in between. There are 14 residues in the CDR3. In germline, CDR1 is MNHEY, CDR2 SVGAGI. The CDR3 loop reads CASSYSGSSYEQYF. The CDR3 nucleotides are TGTGCCAGCAGTTACTCTGGGAGCTCCTACGAGCAGTACTTC.

In its sample, this clone was seen a few times. The V and J genes are TRBV19 and TRBJ1-5; the D gene is possibly TRBD1 (5 bases). Trimming removed 11 bases from V and 3 bases from J, with 17 bases in between. The CDR3 has 14 residues. The germline CDR1 and CDR2 sequences are LNHDA and SQIVND (reference sequence). The CDR3: CAASEGNDNQPQHF. The CDR3 region has the DNA TGTGCCGCATCCGAGGGGAATGACAATCAGCCCCAGCATTTT.

J is TRBJ2-1 and V is TRBV27; TRBD2 agrees at 12 bases. This CDR3 is 19 amino acids long. Unmatched junction bases numbered 14, after V lost 5 bases and J lost 3 bases. Germline CDR1 reads MNHEY; CDR2 reads SMNVEV (reference sequence). CDR3 DNA: TGTGCCAGCAGTCGCCGGACTAGCGGGATAAATTCAGACTACAATGAGCAGTTCTTC. Its protein product is CASSRRTSGINSDYNEQFF.

The sample holds one count of this clone. CDR3 protein: CAIRMTSGSMETQYF. The CDR3 coding sequence is TGTGCCATCAGGATGACTAGCGGGAGTATGGAGACCCAGTACTTC. The rearrangement uses TRBV10-3 and TRBJ2-5, with 12 bases lining up with TRBD2. Germline trimming cut 6 bases from V and 5 bases from J; bases unmatched to any gene: 7. Germline CDR1 is ENHRY and CDR2 is SYGVKD. This CDR3 is 15 amino acids long.

This chain joins TRBV7-8 and TRBJ1-1, with TRBD1 matching over 7 bases. The trim removed 1 base at V and 11 bases at J, leaving 7 bases unmatched. CDR3 length equals 13 residues. CDR1 is SGHVS, CDR2 FQNEAQ, per germline. The CDR3, as DNA: TGTGCCAGCAGCTTAGGAAGGGACAGCTGGGCTTTCTTT. Translation gives CASSLGRDSWAFF.

The chain joins TRBV21-1 to TRBJ2-7. TRBV21-1 is a recognized pseudogene. The CDR3 totals 15 residues. This chain's CDR3 is CASSKDPVHNSEQYF. The DNA of the CDR3 is TGTGCCAGCAGCAAAGATCCCGTTCACAACTCCGAGCAGTACTTC.

As for this clone: This sample includes further DNA sequences coding for the same CDR3. V usage is TRBV5-1 and J usage is TRBJ1-5; D is unclear. Trimming shortened V by 0 bases and J by 1 base, and 5 bases separated the two germline ends. The CDR3 is made up of 14 amino acids. The germline gives CDR1 SGHRS, CDR2 YFSETQ. This CDR3 reads CASSLVPSNQPQHF. In DNA, the CDR3 is TGCGCCAGCAGCTTGGTCCCGAGCAATCAGCCCCAGCATTTT. The full variable domain, rest sourced from reference TRBV5-1 and TRBJ1-5, is KAGVTQTPRYLIKTRGQQVTLSCSPISGHRSVSWYQQTPGQGLQFLFEYFSETQRNKGNFPGRFSGRQFSNSRSEMNVSTLELGDSALYLCASSLVPSNQPQHFGDGTRLSIL.

This clone was seen only once. At the DNA level, this CDR3 is encoded by other sequences in the same sample as well. This rearrangement joins TRBV29-1 to TRBJ2-3, with 8 bases matching TRBD2. The CDR3 covers 14 residues. CDR1 SQVTM and CDR2 ANQGSEA come from the germline V gene. Unmatched junction bases numbered 3, after V lost 4 bases and J lost 0 bases. The CDR3 sequence: CSVGSGTSTDTQYF. In DNA form, the CDR3 reads TGCAGCGTTGGTAGCGGGACGAGCACAGATACGCAGTATTTT.

As concerns this clone: Other nucleotide sequences in the sample specify the same CDR3. The chain combines TRBV27 with TRBJ2-3; 9 bases agree with TRBD1. Germline CDR1 is MNHEY and CDR2 is SMNVEV (reference sequence). With V trimmed by 6 bases and J by 3 bases, 4 bases remained unmatched. This CDR3 contains 14 residues. CDR3 DNA: TGTGCCAGCAGCCCGGGACAGGGAACAGATACGCAGTATTTT. It translates to CASSPGQGTDTQYF.

Comment on this clone: Different DNA sequences within this sample yield the same CDR3. The CDR3 DNA reads as TGCGCCAGCAGCCCCGGGACTAGCGGCGTCGAGCAGTACTTC. Its translation: CASSPGTSGVEQYF. V is TRBV5-1 and J is TRBJ2-7; TRBD2 agrees at 11 bases. CDR3 length: 14 residues. Germline CDR1 reads SGHRS; CDR2 reads YFSETQ. Losses at the gene ends were 4 bases for V and 6 bases for J; bases not matched to a gene: 6.

The count of this clone is one. The V and J genes are TRBV5-1 and TRBJ2-3, with TRBD2 matching over 8 bases. This CDR3 comprises 15 residues. V gave up 5 bases and J gave up 2 bases; unmatched junction bases: 7. CDR1 is SGHRS, CDR2 YFSETQ, per germline. CDR3 coding DNA: TGCGCCAGCAGAGTGTCTAGCGGGTTCACAGATACGCAGTATTTT. Its translation: CASRVSSGFTDTQYF. The whole variable domain, filled in from reference TRBV5-1 and TRBJ2-3, reads KAGVTQTPRYLIKTRGQQVTLSCSPISGHRSVSWYQQTPGQGLQFLFEYFSETQRNKGNFPGRFSGRQFSNSRSEMNVSTLELGDSALYLCASRVSSGFTDTQYFGPGTRLTVL.

This chain joins TRBV19 and TRBJ2-7, with a possible D match to TRBD1 (6 bases). CDR3 length: 14 residues. Trimming left V 5 bases short and J 1 base short, with 12 bases between. Germline CDR1 is LNHDA and CDR2 is SQIVND (reference sequence). The CDR3 region has the DNA TGTGCCAGTAGTCTTCGGACAGATTCCTACGAGCAGTACTTC. Translated, it gives CASSLRTDSYEQYF.